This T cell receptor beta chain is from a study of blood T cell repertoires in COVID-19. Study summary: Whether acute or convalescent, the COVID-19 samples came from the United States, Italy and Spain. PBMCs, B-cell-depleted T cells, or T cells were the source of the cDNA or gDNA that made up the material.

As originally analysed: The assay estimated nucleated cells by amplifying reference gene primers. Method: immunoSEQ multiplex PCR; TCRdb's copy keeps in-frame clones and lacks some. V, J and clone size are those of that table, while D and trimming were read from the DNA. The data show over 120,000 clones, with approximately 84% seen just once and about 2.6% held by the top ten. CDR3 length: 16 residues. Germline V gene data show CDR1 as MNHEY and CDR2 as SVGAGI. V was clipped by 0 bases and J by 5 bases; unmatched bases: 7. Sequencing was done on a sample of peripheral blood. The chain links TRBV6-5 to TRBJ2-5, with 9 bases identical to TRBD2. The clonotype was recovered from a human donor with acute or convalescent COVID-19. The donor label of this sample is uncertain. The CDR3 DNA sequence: TGTGCCAGCAGTTACTCTGGCGGGGGGGCGCAGGAGACCCAGTACTTC. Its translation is CASSYSGGGAQETQYF.